This TCR beta chain was identified during a study of T-cell memory formation after mild COVID-19. Across the whole study: The two donors had largely donor-specific TCR clusters.

Study-level points and caveats: Clones shrinking from day 15 to 85 showed even CD4/CD8 mixes; later expanders tilted CD4+. Those CD4+ clones that contracted were mainly in CM and EM (CD8+ ones in EMRA).

CDR1 and CDR2 (germline): DFQATT, SNEGSKA (reference sequence). CDR3 length: 11 amino acids. Trimming pared 6 bases from V and 10 bases from J, leaving 15 bases between. Comment on this clonotype: Its target is unknown.

TCRdb re-called the 5' RACE reads with MiXCR, one entry per CDR3 protein. The table shows a few hundred thousand distinct CDR3 sequences, with about 10% occurring only once. Source material: PBMCs or a T cell subset sorted from them (not recorded which). The receptor's source is a man between 18 and 35 years old who had mild COVID-19 (a few samples of this study predate the infection). Cell type and time point are not known. The chain employs TRBV20-1 and TRBJ1-1; D possibly corresponds to TRBD1 (5 bases). The CDR3 DNA reads TGCAGTGCGCCAAGTGGGGGAGCAGCTTTCTTT. It codes for CSAPSGGAAFF.